Each of the 10 T cell receptor beta chains below was sequenced from the same sample in a study of control samples from healthy donors and cancer patients. The table came from immunoSEQ multiplex PCR; TCRdb's copy has only in-frame clones and leaves some out. The data hold about 70,000 clones, with roughly 84% observed a single time. The material sequenced was blood. These receptors originate from a man in his fifties or sixties in good health.

The chain recombines TRBV6-5 with TRBJ1-3; tentatively, D is TRBD1 (5 bases). CDR1 and CDR2 (germline): MNHEY, SVGAGI. V lost 0 bases to trimming and J lost 1 base, with 10 bases between them. This CDR3 contains 16 residues. CDR3 nucleotides: TGTGCCAGCAGTTACTCGAGACAGCTTTCTGGAAACACCATATATTTT. It codes for CASSYSRQLSGNTIYF.

J is TRBJ2-1 and V is TRBV4-1; 10 bases align to TRBD2. CDR3 length: 18 residues. Germline trimming cut 1 base from V and 3 bases from J; bases unmatched to any gene: 9. The V gene's germline CDR1 is MGHRA and CDR2 YSYEKL. In nucleotides, the CDR3 is TGCGCCAGCAGCCAAGTTGATATGGGACTAGCGTTCTACAATGAGCAGTTCTTC. Translation: CASSQVDMGLAFYNEQFF.

V and J are TRBV2 and TRBJ1-3; D remains unclear. V was trimmed by 5 bases and J by 4 bases, leaving 9 bases between them. Germline CDR1 reads SNHLY; CDR2 reads FYNNEI. This CDR3 spans 13 amino acids. CDR3 in DNA: TGTGCCAGCAGTCCTTATTGGGGAAACACCATATATTTT. This translates into CASSPYWGNTIYF.

The chain links TRBV11-3 to TRBJ1-2, with TRBD1 matching over 7 bases. The V gene's germline CDR1 is SGHNT and CDR2 YENEEA. This CDR3 spans 19 amino acids. V lost 4 bases and J lost 6; bases outside the gene matches: 23. CDR3 DNA: TGTGCCAGCAGCTCCTATCGCTTACAGGGGCGGAAGAGGCTGAATGGCTACACCTTC. Protein: CASSSYRLQGRKRLNGYTF.

V gene TRBV7-2 combines with J gene TRBJ1-5; D is ambiguous. Germline V gives CDR1 SGHTA, CDR2 FQGNSA. The CDR3 has 15 amino acids. V was pared by 1 base and J by 2 bases, with 9 bases between. The CDR3 coding sequence is TGTGCCAGCAGCTTAGAGGGTAAGGGCAATCAGCCCCAGCATTTT. This gives the protein CASSLEGKGNQPQHF.

This chain links TRBV5-6 with TRBJ2-2; a weak D match, TRBD2 (6 bases). The V gene's germline CDR1 is SGHDT and CDR2 YYEEEE. CDR3 length: 15 residues. The V end lost 4 bases, the J end lost 7 bases, and 17 bases lay between the germline ends. The CDR3 DNA follows: TGTGCCAGCAGCCTGTGGAGGGGAGGTATCGGGGAGCTGTTTTTT. Its translation is CASSLWRGGIGELFF.

The J gene is TRBJ2-1, the V gene TRBV28, with 10 positions matching TRBD2. CDR3 size: 17 residues. Per germline, CDR1 MDHEN and CDR2 SYDVKM. V was clipped by 1 base and J by 1 base; unmatched bases: 4. The CDR3 nucleotides are TGTGCCAGCAGTTTATTAGTTAGCGGGGGGTCCTACAATGAGCAGTTCTTC. This translates into CASSLLVSGGSYNEQFF. Full variable domain (missing parts from reference TRBV28 and TRBJ2-1): DVKVTQSSRYLVKRTGEKVFLECVQDMDHENMFWYRQDPGLGLRLIYFSYDVKMKEKGDIPEGYSVSREKKERFSLILESASTNQTSMYLCASSLLVSGGSYNEQFFGPGTRLTVL.

The chain links TRBV6-5 to TRBJ2-7, with 11 bases aligning to TRBD1. The CDR3 totals 12 residues. The V gene end was trimmed by 10 bases and the J gene end by 5 bases; junction bases not matched to a gene: 4. CDR1 and CDR2 from the germline V gene are MNHEY and SVGAGI. DNA for the CDR3: TGTGCCACCGGACAGGGGGCCAACGAGCAGTACTTC. Its translation is CATGQGANEQYF.

The chain combines TRBV24-1 with TRBJ1-1, with 9 bases that match TRBD1. The CDR3 length is 16 residues. Germline V CDR1 and CDR2: KGHDR, SFDVKD. V lost 4 bases to trimming and J lost 4 bases; unmatched junction nucleotides: 9. The CDR3 region has the DNA TGTGCCACCAGTGACCGAAAGACAGGGGGGATCACTGAAGCTTTCTTT. Its translation is CATSDRKTGGITEAFF.

The chain employs TRBV7-9 and TRBJ2-6; D is unclear. Trimming stripped 5 bases from V and 0 bases from J, with 8 bases between. From germline, CDR1 is SEHNR and CDR2 FQNEAQ (reference sequence). The CDR3 loop spans 15 amino acids. This chain's CDR3 is CASSPVRSGANVLTF. The CDR3 nucleotides read TGTGCCAGCAGCCCGGTCCGCTCTGGGGCCAACGTCCTGACTTTC.